A selection of T cell receptor beta chains follows, all from one sample in a study of T cells in Graves' hyperthyroidism and ophthalmopathy. TCRdb used MiXCR to reprocess the multiplex PCR reads, holding one entry per CDR3 protein. The repertoire holds approximately 570,000 distinct CDR3 sequences, 20% seen once, with around 50% in the top ten. Sequencing was done on a sample of blood. The origin of the receptors is a man aged 35-49 years with Graves' ophthalmopathy. Each CDR3 is given with its conserved first and last residue. The D gene is left open where the match is weak. Some rows have no size entry. The others give once, few or many, or a class for an expanded clone.

TRBV12-3/TRBV12-4	15	.	TRBD1	TRBJ2-2	CASSMGQGADGELFF	TGTGCCAGCAGTATGGGACAGGGGGCGGACGGGGAGCTGTTTTTT
TRBV24-1	17	.	TRBD2	TRBJ2-3	CATSDRGLAGVQDTQYF	TGTGCCACCAGTGACCGGGGACTAGCGGGAGTTCAAGATACGCAGTATTTT
TRBV9	15	.	.	TRBJ2-7	CASSVEGGGFYEQYF	TGTGCCAGCAGCGTAGAGGGAGGGGGCTTTTACGAGCAGTACTTC
TRBV14	14	.	.	TRBJ2-1	CASSHLDSNNEQFF	TGTGCCAGCAGCCATCTGGACAGCAACAATGAGCAGTTCTTC
TRBV20-1	14	many	TRBD1	TRBJ2-7	CSAQDRVLSDEQYF	TGCAGTGCACAAGACAGGGTCCTTTCTGACGAGCAGTACTTC
TRBV11-2	13	.	TRBD2	TRBJ2-5	CASRNGGQETQYF	TGTGCCAGCAGGAACGGGGGGCAAGAGACCCAGTACTTC
TRBV5-1	16	few	TRBD1	TRBJ2-2	CASSLEEGADTGELFF	TGCGCCAGCAGCTTGGAAGAGGGGGCGGACACCGGGGAGCTGTTTTTT
TRBV28	16	many	TRBD1	TRBJ2-3	CASSTTFGQGADTQYF	TGTGCCAGCAGTACTACCTTCGGACAGGGGGCGGATACGCAGTATTTT
TRBV2	17	many	TRBD1	TRBJ2-1	CASSLEGGTGGNNEQFF	TGTGCCAGCAGCCTCGAGGGGGGGACAGGGGGAAACAATGAGCAGTTCTTC
TRBV18	14	.	.	TRBJ1-1	CASSPLGTNTEAFF	TGTGCCAGCTCACCACTTGGGACGAACACTGAAGCTTTCTTT
TRBV12-3/TRBV12-4	14	many	.	TRBJ2-3	CASSFDQGSDTQYF	TGTGCCAGCAGTTTTGATCAGGGCTCGGATACGCAGTATTTT
TRBV10-3	14	.	.	TRBJ1-2	CAISDEVFRYGYTF	TGTGCCATCAGTGATGAGGTTTTTCGGTATGGCTACACCTTC
TRBV5-1	15	.	.	TRBJ1-4	CASSLAGQFNEKLFF	TGCGCCAGCAGCTTGGCAGGACAGTTTAATGAAAAACTGTTTTTT
TRBV11-2	13	many	.	TRBJ1-2	CASSSGPGGGYTF	TGTGCCAGCAGCTCTGGGCCCGGGGGCGGCTACACCTTC
TRBV6-6	16	.	TRBD1	TRBJ2-2	CASSYRTTGVGGELFF	TGTGCCAGCAGTTACCGTACGACAGGGGTGGGCGGGGAGCTGTTTTTT